Presented here are 6 T cell receptor beta chains from one specimen sequenced in a study of Tregs in tolerant kidney transplant recipients. The assay was immunoSEQ multiplex PCR, and TCRdb's table has in-frame clones only and misses some. This sample lists fewer than 55,000 clones; its ten largest clones have approximately 0.78%. The sample in question was CD4+ T cells from blood, obtained before the transplant. These receptors all stem from a human donor who received a combined kidney and bone marrow transplant.

The CDR3 DNA, read in part, is TGTGCCAGCAGCCGACGCTCCGGACAAGGCTACGAG. This gives the protein CASSRRSGQGYE. The CDR3 in full is CASSRRSGQGYEQYF. J is TRBJ2-7 and V is TRBV7-2, with D perhaps matching TRBD1 (5 bases). The CDR3 end lies 3 residues beyond the end of the read and is filled in from the germline J gene. Germline values: CDR1 SGHTA, CDR2 FQGNSA. The CDR3 spans 15 residues. V was cut by 5 bases and J by 3 bases, with 17 bases left in between.

In the case of this clone: The read stops 3 residues short of the end of the CDR3; the missing end is completed from the germline J gene. This rearrangement joins TRBV10-3 to TRBJ1-2; no firm D call. There are 10 residues in the CDR3. Germline V gives CDR1 ENHRY, CDR2 SYGVKD. Incomplete CDR3 DNA: TGTGCCATCAGTGATCGGGGC. Translating it yields CAISDRG. The full-length CDR3 reads as CAISDRGYTF.

Points on this clone: The read finishes 3 residues shy of the CDR3 end, and the germline J gene is used to complete it. The chain uses TRBV30 and TRBJ2-5, with 7 bases lining up with TRBD1. The CDR3 spans 14 residues. Unmatched junction bases numbered 5, after V lost 2 bases and J lost 2 bases. Germline CDR1 GTSNPN, CDR2 SVGIG (reference sequence). Partial CDR3 DNA: TGTGCCTGGAGTTCAACAGGGGAGCAAGAGACC. It translates to CAWSSTGEQET. The full CDR3 is CAWSSTGEQETQYF.

Concerning this clone: Read coverage stops 3 residues before the CDR3 terminus; the germline J gene supplies the remainder. The J gene is TRBJ1-4, the V gene TRBV20-1; 9 positions match TRBD1. This CDR3 has 14 residues. V shed 6 bases, J shed 4 bases, and the junction held 6 bases outside the gene matches. Germline assignment: CDR1 DFQATT and CDR2 SNEGSKA (reference sequence). The CDR3 region is CSALQGAGNEKLFF. The CDR3 DNA, read in part, is TGCAGTGCACTACAGGGGGCGGGTAATGAAAAA.

With respect to this clone: The read falls 3 residues short of the CDR3 end, and the missing part is taken from the germline J gene. The V gene is TRBV5-4, the J gene TRBJ1-2, with 10 bases fitting TRBD1. Germline CDR1 SGHNT, CDR2 YYREEE (reference sequence). The CDR3 is 14 amino acids. CDR3 loop: CASRNTGTGVGYTF. The covered CDR3 bases are TGTGCCAGCAGGAATACCGGGACAGGGGTTGGG.

CDR3 protein: CASSPRRTADEQFF. The part of the CDR3 DNA that was read is TGTGCCAGCTCACCACGAAGGACAGCGGATGAG. This chain links TRBV18 with TRBJ2-1; D might be TRBD1 (6 bases). The read ends 3 residues shy of where the CDR3 ends; the end is completed using the germline J gene. Trimming removed 1 base from V and 8 bases from J, with 12 bases in between. CDR3 length: 14 residues. CDR1 and CDR2 from the germline V gene are KGHSH and LQKENI.